This T cell receptor beta chain was identified in a study of T cells in Graves' hyperthyroidism and ophthalmopathy. The study's findings and limits: For ophthalmopathy, model prediction preceded onset by a median approximately 6 months.

The definition of stable Graves' hyperthyroidism was no ophthalmopathy progression within 18 months. Deletions cut 1 base from V and 0 bases from J, with 16 bases between. This CDR3 contains 19 residues. CDR1 is SGHTA and CDR2 is FQGTGA in the germline V gene. RNA transcripts yielded amplified TCR beta CDR3 regions. RT-PCR in the first round (using the HTBI primer set) targeted the TCR CDR3. TCRdb reprocessed the multiplex PCR reads with MiXCR, giving one entry per CDR3 protein. Of approximately 600,000 distinct CDR3 sequences detected, 15% to 20% appear once; the ten largest clones hold 3% to 4.5%. Points on this clonotype: What it binds is unknown.

The specimen was blood. The chain carries TRBV7-3 and TRBJ2-6, with TRBD2 as a possible D gene (7 bases). This sequence was found in a woman younger than 45 with Graves' hyperthyroidism. In nucleotides, the CDR3 is TGTGCCAGCAGCTTAAGCGGGGGCGCGGGGGCCTCTGGGGCCAACGTCCTGACTTTC. This sequence encodes CASSLSGGAGASGANVLTF.